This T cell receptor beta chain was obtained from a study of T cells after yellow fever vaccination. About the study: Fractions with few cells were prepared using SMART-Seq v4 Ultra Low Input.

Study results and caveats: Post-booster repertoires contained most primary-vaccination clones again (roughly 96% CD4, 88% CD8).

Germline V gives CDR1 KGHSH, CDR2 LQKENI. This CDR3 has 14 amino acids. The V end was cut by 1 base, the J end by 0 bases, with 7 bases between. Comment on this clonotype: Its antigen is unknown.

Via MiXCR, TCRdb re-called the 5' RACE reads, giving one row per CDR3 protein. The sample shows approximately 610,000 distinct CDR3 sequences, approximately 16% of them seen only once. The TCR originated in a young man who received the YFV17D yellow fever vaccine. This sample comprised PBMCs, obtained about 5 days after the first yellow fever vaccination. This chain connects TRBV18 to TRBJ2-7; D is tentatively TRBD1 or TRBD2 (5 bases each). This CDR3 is CASSPRGISYEQYF. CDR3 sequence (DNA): TGTGCCAGCTCACCACGGGGGATCTCCTACGAGCAGTACTTC.